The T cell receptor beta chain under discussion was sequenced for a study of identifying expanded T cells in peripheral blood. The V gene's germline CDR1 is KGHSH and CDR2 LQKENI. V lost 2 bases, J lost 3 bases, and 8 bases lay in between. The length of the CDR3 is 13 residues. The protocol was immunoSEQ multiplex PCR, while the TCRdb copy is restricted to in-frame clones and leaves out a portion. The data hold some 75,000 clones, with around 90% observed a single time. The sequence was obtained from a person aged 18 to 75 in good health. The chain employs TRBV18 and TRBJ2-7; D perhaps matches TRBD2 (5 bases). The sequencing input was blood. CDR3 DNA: TGTGCCAGCTCACCAGGGAGAAACTACGAGCAGTACTTC. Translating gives CASSPGRNYEQYF.